The clone carrying this T cell receptor (beta chain) was picked up a small number of times. Its antigen is still unknown. This specimen comes from a study of CD8 T cells in ankylosing spondylitis. Study-level results: For ankylosing spondylitis blood, a TCR beta motif of under 10 highly homologous variants appeared characteristic. Peripheral blood held disease-linked clones only at relatively low frequency, and these were CD8+.

The CDR3 is 16 amino acids. V was pared by 0 bases and J by 3 bases, with 5 bases of the junction left unmatched. Germline CDR1 reads LGHNA; CDR2 reads YSLEER. TCRdb processed the 5' RACE reads anew with MiXCR; each CDR3 protein has one entry. Of some 450,000 distinct CDR3 sequences in the sample, over 15% were seen once. This clonotype was sampled from a male donor with ankylosing spondylitis. The source material was blood, either unsorted or a sorted T cell fraction (not recorded which). The chain carries TRBV4-3 and TRBJ2-1, with TRBD2 matching over 7 bases. In DNA form, the CDR3 reads TGCGCCAGCAGCCAAGAAGGGCTAGCGGTCTACAATGAGCAGTTCTTC. Translation: CASSQEGLAVYNEQFF.